Following are 12 T cell receptor beta chains from one sample sequenced in a study of Graves' ophthalmopathy and Graves' hyperthyroidism. The authors amplified TCR beta CDR3 regions from RNA transcripts. HTBI primers primed a first-round RT-PCR, and a second-round multiplex PCR followed. TCRdb called the multiplex PCR reads again in MiXCR, with one record for every CDR3 protein. The table records about 590,000 distinct CDR3 sequences, less than 40% of them present only once. Sequencing was performed on peripheral blood or thyroid tissue (not recorded which). Receptors originate from an adult man with Graves' hyperthyroidism.

This clonotype was counted ten times or more. V is TRBV4-2 and J is TRBJ2-7, with 8 bases that match TRBD2. Germline CDR1 is LGHNA and CDR2 is YNFKEQ. V shed 1 base and J 3 bases; nucleotides not matched to a gene: 8. The CDR3 is 16 amino acids. This CDR3 reads CASSQASGGSVYEQYF. The CDR3 region has the DNA TGTGCCAGCAGCCAAGCCAGCGGGGGATCGGTCTACGAGCAGTACTTC.

This clonotype has a count of ten or more. The chain joins TRBV7-9 to TRBJ2-7; 9 bases are shared with TRBD1. The germline CDR1 and CDR2 sequences are SEHNR and FQNEAQ (reference sequence). CDR3 length: 15 residues. The junction had 8 bases not matched to a gene; V was cut back by 5 bases and J by 3 bases. CDR3: CASSTQGARYYEQYF. In DNA form, the CDR3 reads TGTGCCAGCAGCACACAGGGGGCGCGCTACTACGAGCAGTACTTC.

In regard to this clonotype: This may be a read error, as it is one base from a much larger clone. The genes are TRBV29-1 and TRBJ2-5; D is unclear. This CDR3 region has 13 residues. Germline lookup yields CDR1 SQVTM and CDR2 ANQGSEA. In nucleotides, the CDR3 is TGCAGCGTCCTCAACAGTTACCAAGAGGCCCAGTACTTC. This gives the protein CSVLNSYQEAQYF.

The rearrangement links TRBV29-1 to TRBJ1-1; TRBD1 agrees at 7 bases. V shed 3 bases, J shed 3 bases, and the junction held 22 bases outside the gene matches. The germline V gene encodes CDR1 SQVTM and CDR2 ANQGSEA. The CDR3 length is 19 residues. CDR3 in DNA: TGCAGCGTTGAGACCTACCGACAGGGAAGGACCGCCGTGGACACTGAAGCTTTCTTT. It translates to CSVETYRQGRTAVDTEAFF.

For this clonotype: This may be a read error, as it is one base from a much larger clone. V usage is TRBV7-2 and J usage is TRBJ1-5, with D possibly matching TRBD1 (6 bases). The CDR3 runs to 15 residues. Germline loops: CDR1 SGHTA, CDR2 FQGNSA. The CDR3 sequence is CAGSRGQQANQPQHF. Written as DNA, the CDR3 is TGTGCCGGCAGCCGCGGACAGCAGGCGAATCAGCCCCAGCATTTT.

This clonotype was seen at least ten times. The gene calls are TRBV5-8 and TRBJ1-1; a possible D gene is TRBD1 (6 bases). V lost 4 bases and J 1 base, leaving 11 bases between the germline ends. Germline V gene data show CDR1 as SGHTS and CDR2 as YDEGEE. The CDR3 spans 14 residues. The CDR3 DNA reads as TGTGCCAGCAGCGCAACAGGGAGGAACACTGAAGCTTTCTTT. Translated, it gives CASSATGRNTEAFF.

The rearrangement uses TRBV3-1 and TRBJ2-7; 11 bases align to TRBD2. The CDR3 length is 17 residues. Losses at the gene ends were 3 bases for V and 0 bases for J; bases not matched to a gene: 7. Germline-derived CDR1 and CDR2 are LGHDT and YNNKEL (reference sequence). The CDR3 region is CASSQARTSGRSYEQYF. CDR3 in DNA: TGTGCCAGCAGCCAGGCCCGGACTAGCGGGCGCTCCTACGAGCAGTACTTC.

The gene calls are TRBV7-8 and TRBJ2-7, with TRBD2 matching over 12 bases. The DNA end favors TRBJ2-1, so the J call may be wrong. Germline V gives CDR1 SGHVS, CDR2 FQNEAQ. The CDR3 has 16 amino acids. This chain's CDR3 is CASSFRSRLAGDEQFF. The CDR3 nucleotides are TGTGCCAGCAGCTTTCGCTCCAGACTAGCGGGGGATGAGCAGTTCTTC.

This clonotype was recorded at least ten times. This chain uses TRBV20-1 with TRBJ1-3, with D possibly matching TRBD1 (5 bases). The germline V gene has CDR1 DFQATT and CDR2 SNEGSKA (reference sequence). The CDR3 sequence is 13 residues long. The V end was cut by 7 bases, the J end by 0 bases, with 10 bases between. The CDR3 sequence is CSVGGSSGNTIYF. The CDR3 DNA reads TGCAGTGTGGGGGGGTCCTCTGGAAACACCATATATTTT.

V usage is TRBV29-1 and J usage is TRBJ1-2; D unresolved. From germline, CDR1 is SQVTM and CDR2 ANQGSEA. The CDR3 loop spans 12 amino acids. The CDR3 is CSGGRDGYGYTF. The CDR3 nucleotides are TGCAGTGGAGGGAGGGATGGCTACGGCTACACCTTC.

In DNA form, the CDR3 reads TGTGCCATCAGGGACCTTGCGCCGAATTCACCCCTCCACTTT. Translated: CAIRDLAPNSPLHF. The rearrangement joins TRBV10-3 to TRBJ1-6, with no clear D. Deletions cut 6 bases from V and 7 bases from J, with 13 bases between. CDR3 size: 14 residues. Germline CDR1 reads ENHRY; CDR2 reads SYGVKD.

The V and J genes are TRBV18 and TRBJ1-1; no definite D call. Germline loops: CDR1 KGHSH, CDR2 LQKENI. The V end lost 2 bases, the J end lost 1 base, and 8 bases lay between the germline ends. CDR3 length: 14 amino acids. The CDR3 DNA reads TGTGCCAGCTCACCAGTGGGAGGGAACACTGAAGCTTTCTTT. This gives the protein CASSPVGGNTEAFF.